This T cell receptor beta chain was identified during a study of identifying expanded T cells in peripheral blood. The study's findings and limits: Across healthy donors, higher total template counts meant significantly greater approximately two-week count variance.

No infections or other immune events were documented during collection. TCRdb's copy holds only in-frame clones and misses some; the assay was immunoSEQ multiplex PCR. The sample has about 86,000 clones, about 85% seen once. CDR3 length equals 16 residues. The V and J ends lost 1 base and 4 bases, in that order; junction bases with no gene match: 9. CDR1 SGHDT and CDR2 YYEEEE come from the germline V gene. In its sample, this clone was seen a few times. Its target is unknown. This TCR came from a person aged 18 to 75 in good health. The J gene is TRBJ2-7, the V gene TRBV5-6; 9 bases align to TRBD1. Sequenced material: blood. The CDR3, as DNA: TGTGCCAGCAGCTTGAGTAGATGGGGACAGGGTTACGAGCAGTACTTC. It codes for CASSLSRWGQGYEQYF.